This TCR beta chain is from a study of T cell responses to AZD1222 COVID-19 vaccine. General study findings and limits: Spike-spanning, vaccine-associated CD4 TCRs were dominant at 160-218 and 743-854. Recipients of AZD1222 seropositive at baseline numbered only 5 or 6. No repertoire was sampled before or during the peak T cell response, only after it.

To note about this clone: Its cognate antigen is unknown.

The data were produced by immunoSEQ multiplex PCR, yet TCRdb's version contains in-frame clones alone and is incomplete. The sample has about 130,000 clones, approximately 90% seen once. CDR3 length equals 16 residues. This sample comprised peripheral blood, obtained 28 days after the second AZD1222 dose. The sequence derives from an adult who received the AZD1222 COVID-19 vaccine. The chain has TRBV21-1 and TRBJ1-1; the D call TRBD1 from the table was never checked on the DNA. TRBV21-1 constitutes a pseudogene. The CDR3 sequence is CASRLRDSISITEAFF. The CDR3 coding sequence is TGTGCCAGCAGGCTCCGGGACAGCATATCTATCACTGAAGCTTTCTTT.